This T cell receptor (beta chain) was identified in a study of early T cells in non-severe SARS-CoV-2 infection. This clonotype has a count of ten or more. TCRdb itself ran the 5' RACE reads through MiXCR, one entry per CDR3 protein. There are under 85,000 distinct CDR3 sequences in the sample; roughly 15% occur only once, and around 3.7% lies in the top ten. With V trimmed by 8 bases and J by 7 bases, 12 bases remained unmatched. From germline, CDR1 is MDHEN and CDR2 SYDVKM. The CDR3 length is 15 residues. J is TRBJ2-1 and V is TRBV28, with TRBD2 identical over 9 bases. This sequence was found in an adult who was a healthcare worker with PCR-confirmed SARS-CoV-2 infection or an uninfected control (not recorded which). The specimen was whole blood, collected at baseline. The CDR3 here is CASRRWREGRNEQFF. The CDR3 DNA reads TGTGCCAGCCGAAGATGGCGGGAGGGCCGAAATGAGCAGTTCTTC.